Included here is one TCR beta chain sequence, with context. Its antigen is not known. This sample is drawn from a study of Ad26.COV2.S vaccination and SARS-CoV-2 variants. Study-wide findings and caveats: Placebo recipients showed lower spike-specific TCR breadth than vaccinees. It is possible that the TCR breadth and depth analyses underestimated the total T cell responses.

Assay used: immunoSEQ multiplex PCR; TCRdb lists only in-frame clones, some missing. This sample carries 300,000 to 450,000 clones, roughly 81% of them seen once, and the ten largest clones take 3% to 4%. Sample treatment: around 19 received Ad26.COV2.S at low or high dose, single or two shots; several received placebo; per-sample allocation not given. Each sample was drawn 63 days after the first injection (of vaccine or placebo). Adults aged 18-55 years in Boston included the donor. This CDR3 has 14 amino acids. V shed 3 bases and J shed 2 bases, with 8 bases lying between them. CDR1 SGHVS and CDR2 FNYEAQ come from the germline V gene.

The chain carries TRBV7-6 and TRBJ1-3, with D perhaps TRBD1 (5 bases). The source is a person between 18 and 59 years old who received the Ad26.COV2.S COVID-19 vaccine or a placebo. The sample here was peripheral blood, taken in a trial of Ad26.COV2.S vaccine versus placebo. The CDR3 bases are TGTGCCAGCAGCTTCAGCAGGGCTGGAAACACCATATATTTT. It specifies CASSFSRAGNTIYF.